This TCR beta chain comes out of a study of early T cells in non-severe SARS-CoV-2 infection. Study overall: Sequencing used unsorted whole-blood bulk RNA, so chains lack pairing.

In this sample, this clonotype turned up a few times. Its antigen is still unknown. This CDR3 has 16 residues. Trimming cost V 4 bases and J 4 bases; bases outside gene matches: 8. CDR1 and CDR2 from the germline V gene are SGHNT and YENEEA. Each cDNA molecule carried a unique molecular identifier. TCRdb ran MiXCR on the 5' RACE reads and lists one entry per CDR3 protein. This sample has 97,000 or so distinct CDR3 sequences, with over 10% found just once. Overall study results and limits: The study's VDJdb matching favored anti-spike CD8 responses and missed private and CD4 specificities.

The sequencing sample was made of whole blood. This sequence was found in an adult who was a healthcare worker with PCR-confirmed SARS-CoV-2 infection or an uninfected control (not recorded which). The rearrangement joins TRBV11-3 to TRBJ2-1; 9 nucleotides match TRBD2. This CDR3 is CASSSRLAGLYNEQFF. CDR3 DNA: TGTGCCAGCAGCTCTAGGCTAGCGGGACTTTACAATGAGCAGTTCTTC.